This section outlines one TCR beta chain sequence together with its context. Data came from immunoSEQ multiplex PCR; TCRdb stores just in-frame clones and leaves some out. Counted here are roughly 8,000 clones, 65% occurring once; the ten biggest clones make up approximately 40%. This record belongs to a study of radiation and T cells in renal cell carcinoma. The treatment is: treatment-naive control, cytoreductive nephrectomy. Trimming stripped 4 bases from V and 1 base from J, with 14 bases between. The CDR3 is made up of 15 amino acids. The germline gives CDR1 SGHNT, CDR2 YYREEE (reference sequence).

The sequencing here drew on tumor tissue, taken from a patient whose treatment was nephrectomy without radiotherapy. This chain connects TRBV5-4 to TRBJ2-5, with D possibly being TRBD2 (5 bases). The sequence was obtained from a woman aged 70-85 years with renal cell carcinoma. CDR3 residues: CASSETAGPQETQYF. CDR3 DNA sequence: TGTGCCAGCAGCGAGACGGCGGGCCCCCAAGAGACCCAGTACTTC.